Below, one T cell receptor beta chain is given with its context. The antigen remains undetermined. The junction departs from germline at one end; a sequencing error may be responsible. This CDR3 has 13 amino acids. Germline lookup yields CDR1 SEHNR and CDR2 FQNEAQ (reference sequence). Though probably carrying unrecorded immune exposures, donors were nominally healthy at sampling. This specimen comes from a study of cytomegalovirus exposure and HLA in healthy donors. 60 Vbeta and 13 Jbeta primers were used in PCR. Libraries were prepared by immunoSEQ multiplex PCR; TCRdb keeps only in-frame clonotypes and omits some of them. The sample has about 120,000 clones, approximately 80% seen once. Study findings and constraints: Immune exposure information comprised only CMV serostatus. Exclusion as indistinguishable affected some V segments, including TRBV6-2 and TRBV6-3. When a later analysis compared HLA-associated TCR beta chains with equally common others, the HLA-associated chains turned out to be more clonally expanded and to have lower generation probabilities.

This chain joins TRBV7-9 and TRBJ2-7; D not resolved. Sequencing was performed on PBMCs. This sequence originates from a middle-aged man in good health and CMV-seropositive. CDR3: CSSSVAVTGEQYF. Here the CDR3 DNA reads TGTTCCAGCAGCGTCGCGGTTACGGGCGAGCAGTACTTC. The whole variable domain, remainder taken from reference TRBV7-9 and TRBJ2-7, is DTGVSQNPRHKITKRGQNVTFRCDPISEHNRLYWYRQTLGQGPEFLTYFQNEAQLEKSRLLSDRFSAERPKGSFSTLEIQRTEQGDSAMYLCSSSVAVTGEQYFGPGTRLTVT.